Shown below are 24 T cell receptor beta chains from a single sample sequenced in a study of T cell repertoires in cytomegalovirus infection. TCRdb analysed the reads with MiXCR anew, one entry per CDR3 protein. The sample carries some 350,000 distinct CDR3 sequences, around a sixth recorded once. Sequencing was done on a sample of PBMCs. The receptors were gathered from a human donor in good health (CMV status not recorded). Some clones in this sample may be carry-over from other donors' samples.

The chain couples TRBV20-1 to TRBJ2-3; TRBD1 is a possible D gene (6 bases). Trimming removed 0 bases at V and 0 bases at J, with 10 bases between. The CDR3 runs 15 residues. CDR1 DFQATT and CDR2 SNEGSKA come from the germline V gene (reference sequence). The CDR3 loop is CSARDYRGSTDTQYF. DNA for the CDR3: TGCAGTGCTAGAGATTATAGGGGGAGCACAGATACGCAGTATTTT.

This clonotype was seen more than once but under ten times. J is TRBJ1-1 and V is TRBV11-1; tentative D call: TRBD1 (5 bases). The germline V gene has CDR1 SGHAT and CDR2 FQDESV (reference sequence). Trimming took off 3 bases at V and 0 bases at J, with 8 bases between the two ends. CDR3 length equals 14 residues. The CDR3 spells CASSFGTVNTEAFF. DNA for the CDR3: TGTGCCAGCAGCTTTGGGACCGTGAACACTGAAGCTTTCTTT.

This clonotype has more than one count but fewer than ten. This chain uses TRBV5-1 with TRBJ2-2, with unresolved D. Germline CDR1 SGHRS, CDR2 YFSETQ. This CDR3 has 15 amino acids. V was shortened by 4 bases and J by 5 bases, with 15 bases between the two germline ends. The CDR3: CASSPIRAGTGELFF. The CDR3 region has the DNA TGCGCCAGCAGCCCGATCCGGGCTGGTACCGGGGAGCTGTTTTTT.

The chain couples TRBV7-2 to TRBJ2-3, with D possibly being TRBD2 (5 bases). Germline CDR1 reads SGHTA; CDR2 reads FQGNSA. This CDR3 is built from 15 residues. The CDR3 DNA follows: TGTGCTAGGAGCTTAGTTTTCCGGGGTTCAGATACGCAGTATTTT. Its protein is CARSLVFRGSDTQYF.

The gene calls are TRBV19 and TRBJ2-7; D might be TRBD2 (6 bases). There are 12 residues in the CDR3. Trimming cost V 3 bases and J 7 bases, with 10 bases left between them. Germline V gene data show CDR1 as LNHDA and CDR2 as SQIVND (reference sequence). The CDR3 DNA follows: TGTGCCAGTAGTATCCTTGGGGGGGAGCAGTACTTC. Protein sequence: CASSILGGEQYF.

In this sample, this clonotype turned up many times. V gene TRBV7-6 combines with J gene TRBJ1-2; 8 bases fit TRBD1. The V segment lost 3 bases and the J segment 0 bases; nucleotides outside the gene matches: 6. This CDR3 contains 16 residues. Per germline, CDR1 SGHVS and CDR2 FNYEAQ. CDR3 DNA: TGTGCCAGCAGCTTCGACAGGGGCGTAGCTAACTATGGCTACACCTTC. It encodes CASSFDRGVANYGYTF. The whole variable domain, filled in from reference TRBV7-6 and TRBJ1-2, reads GAGVSQSPRYKVTKRGQDVALRCDPISGHVSLYWYRQALGQGPEFLTYFNYEAQQDKSGLPNDRFSAERPEGSISTLTIQRTEQRDSAMYRCASSFDRGVANYGYTFGSGTRLTVV.

This clonotype was seen a handful of times. The chain couples TRBV20-1 to TRBJ2-1; TRBD1 agrees at 7 bases. After removal of 1 base from V and 3 bases from J, the junction contained 6 bases not matched to a gene. CDR1 is DFQATT and CDR2 is SNEGSKA in the germline V gene (reference sequence). The CDR3 runs to 15 residues. The CDR3 nucleotides read TGCAGTGCTAGAGTCGGGACAGCCGTCTACAATGAGCAGTTCTTC. Residues: CSARVGTAVYNEQFF.

In this sample, this clonotype turned up many times. J is TRBJ1-2 and V is TRBV7-2; 9 nucleotides agree with TRBD1. Trimming cost V 5 bases and J 8 bases; bases outside gene matches: 12. The germline CDR1 and CDR2 sequences are SGHTA and FQGNSA. The CDR3 has 15 amino acids. The CDR3 sequence: CASSRIPGQGLGYTF. In nucleotides, the CDR3 is TGTGCCAGCAGCCGAATTCCGGGACAGGGCCTCGGCTACACCTTC.

In its sample, this clonotype was seen many times. This rearrangement joins TRBV6-6 to TRBJ1-2, with D possibly being TRBD1 (6 bases). The CDR3 is 14 residues long. The germline CDR1 and CDR2 sequences are MNHNY and SVGAGI (reference sequence). Trimming took off 6 bases at V and 7 bases at J, with 18 bases between the two ends. CDR3 residues: CASSPTGRGGGYTF. The CDR3 nucleotides are TGTGCCAGCAGCCCGACAGGTCGAGGAGGTGGCTACACCTTC.

J is TRBJ2-7 and V is TRBV5-1; 8 bases match TRBD2. Germline loops: CDR1 SGHRS, CDR2 YFSETQ. The V gene end was trimmed by 3 bases and the J gene end by 6 bases; junction bases not matched to a gene: 8. The CDR3 extends over 14 amino acids. This chain's CDR3 is CASSSASTSAEQYF. The CDR3 coding sequence is TGCGCCAGCAGCTCCGCCTCGACTAGCGCCGAGCAGTACTTC.

This clonotype was detected many times. V usage is TRBV7-9 and J usage is TRBJ2-1; D is undetermined. The ends were cut back, 5 bases at V and 10 bases at J, with 12 bases in the middle. CDR1 is SEHNR and CDR2 is FQNEAQ in the germline V gene (reference sequence). This CDR3 is 12 amino acids long. CDR3 loop: CASSPQFEEQFF. The DNA for the CDR3 is TGTGCCAGCAGCCCTCAATTCGAGGAGCAGTTCTTC.

Ten or more counts support this clonotype. The rearrangement joins TRBV11-3 to TRBJ1-4; possible D gene TRBD1, 6 bases. The CDR3 is 15 residues long. Germline V gene data show CDR1 as SGHNT and CDR2 as YENEEA. Trimming pared 5 bases from V and 4 bases from J, leaving 14 bases between. The CDR3, as DNA: TGTGCCAGCAGCCCAAGACAGGCGGTTAATGAAAAACTGTTTTTT. This sequence encodes CASSPRQAVNEKLFF. The variable domain in full, completed from reference TRBV11-3 and TRBJ1-4, reads EAGVVQSPRYKIIEKKQPVAFWCNPISGHNTLYWYLQNLGQGPELLIRYENEEAVDDSQLPKDRFSAERLKGVDSTLKIQPAELGDSAVYLCASSPRQAVNEKLFFGSGTQLSVL.

The chain employs TRBV6-2 or TRBV6-3 and TRBJ2-7, with 7 positions matching TRBD2. The CDR3 covers 17 residues. V dropped 2 bases and J dropped 4; count of bases not matched to a gene: 14. Germline CDR1 is MNHEY and CDR2 is SVGEGT. For the CDR3, the DNA is TGTGCCAGCAGTTACACTAAACCGGGACTATCCCTTTACGAGCAGTACTTC. Residues: CASSYTKPGLSLYEQYF.

This sequence joins TRBV19 and TRBJ2-7, with 10 bases lining up with TRBD1. CDR3 length equals 15 residues. Unmatched junction bases numbered 4, after V lost 3 bases and J lost 2 bases. The V gene's germline CDR1 is LNHDA and CDR2 SQIVND (reference sequence). The CDR3 DNA sequence: TGTGCCAGTAGTATCGGGACAGGGGTCCCCTACGAGCAGTACTTC. Amino acids: CASSIGTGVPYEQYF.

This clonotype was seen a few times. The V and J genes are TRBV11-2 and TRBJ2-1; no firm D call. From germline, CDR1 is SGHAT and CDR2 FQNNGV. V was shortened by 0 bases and J by 10 bases, with 7 bases between the two germline ends. This CDR3 has 12 amino acids. The CDR3 protein is CASSLDRSEQFF. DNA of the CDR3: TGTGCCAGCAGCTTAGACAGGAGCGAGCAGTTCTTC.

This clonotype has ten or more counts. The rearrangement links TRBV19 to TRBJ1-6; D remains unclear. Germline V gene data show CDR1 as LNHDA and CDR2 as SQIVND (reference sequence). The ends were cut back, 6 bases at V and 11 bases at J, with 17 bases in the middle. The CDR3 has 14 residues. CDR3 loop: CASRVAPGGTPLHF. The CDR3 nucleotides read TGTGCCAGTAGGGTAGCCCCCGGCGGGACACCCCTCCACTTT.

This clonotype was picked up one time. This sequence joins TRBV5-5 and TRBJ2-7, with D unclear. Germline V gives CDR1 SGHKS, CDR2 YYEKEE (reference sequence). The germline V and J ends were trimmed by 6 bases and 4 bases, with 23 bases remaining between them. The CDR3 loop spans 16 amino acids. CDR3 region: CASTPYLSTTLYEQYF. CDR3 in DNA: TGTGCCAGCACCCCCTACCTGAGTACCACTCTTTACGAGCAGTACTTC.

The chain is built from TRBV5-6 and TRBJ1-2; D remains unclear. Per the germline V gene, CDR1 is SGHDT and CDR2 is YYEEEE. The CDR3 runs to 12 residues. V shed 1 base and J shed 4 bases, with 5 bases lying between them. The CDR3 region is CASSLQVYGYTF. The CDR3 bases are TGTGCCAGCAGCTTGCAAGTCTATGGCTACACCTTC. Full variable domain (remainder filled in from reference TRBV5-6 and TRBJ1-2): DAGVTQSPTHLIKTRGQQVTLRCSPKSGHDTVSWYQQALGQGPQFIFQYYEEEERQRGNFPDRFSGHQFPNYSSELNVNALLLGDSALYLCASSLQVYGYTFGSGTRLTVV.

This clonotype came up a few times. The chain employs TRBV20-1 and TRBJ2-5; D call uncertain. CDR1 and CDR2 (germline): DFQATT, SNEGSKA (reference sequence). The CDR3 totals 14 residues. CDR3 bases: TGCAGCTCCCTGGGGTACGGTGGGTCGGGGACCCAGTACTTC. Translated: CSSLGYGGSGTQYF.

The CDR3 here is CSVSTSDEQYF. The CDR3, as DNA: TGCAGCGTCTCGACTAGCGACGAGCAGTACTTC. This chain uses TRBV29-1 with TRBJ2-7; 8 bases line up with TRBD2. Germline values: CDR1 SQVTM, CDR2 ANQGSEA. This CDR3 spans 11 amino acids. The V gene end was trimmed by 6 bases and the J gene end by 5 bases; junction bases not matched to a gene: 3.

This clonotype has only a few counts. The chain couples TRBV7-9 to TRBJ1-3; D may be TRBD1 (6 bases). This CDR3 has 15 amino acids. V dropped 6 bases and J dropped 0 bases, with 12 bases sitting between them. Germline V gives CDR1 SEHNR, CDR2 FQNEAQ (reference sequence). The CDR3 DNA is TGTGCCAGCAGACAGCAGGGGAGCTCTGGAAACACCATATATTTT. It encodes CASRQQGSSGNTIYF. The full variable domain, rest sourced from reference TRBV7-9 and TRBJ1-3, is DTGVSQNPRHKITKRGQNVTFRCDPISEHNRLYWYRQTLGQGPEFLTYFQNEAQLEKSRLLSDRFSAERPKGSFSTLEIQRTEQGDSAMYLCASRQQGSSGNTIYFGEGSWLTVV.

The V gene is TRBV9, the J gene TRBJ2-7; TRBD1 aligns across 10 bases. The CDR3 runs 15 residues. The V and J ends lost 1 base and 7 bases, in that order; junction bases with no gene match: 8. Germline-derived CDR1 and CDR2 are SGDLS and YYNGEE. The CDR3 nucleotides are TGTGCCAGCAGCGTATCGGGGACAGGGGCGAGGGAGCAGTACTTC. It is translated as CASSVSGTGAREQYF.

This clonotype was seen at least ten times. The chain carries TRBV7-2 and TRBJ2-1; no clear D gene. The germline V gene encodes CDR1 SGHTA and CDR2 FQGNSA. V gave up 3 bases and J gave up 2 bases, with 8 bases separating them. This CDR3 is 14 amino acids long. CDR3 sequence reads: CASSFDRTYNEQFF. The DNA of the CDR3 is TGTGCCAGCAGCTTTGACCGGACCTACAATGAGCAGTTCTTC.

The chain employs TRBV7-2 and TRBJ1-3; D is ambiguous. Germline V gene lookup returns CDR1 SGHTA and CDR2 FQGNSA. V gave up 5 bases and J gave up 1 base, with 15 bases separating them. The CDR3 loop spans 16 amino acids. DNA for the CDR3: TGTGCCAGCAGCGCCGCAGAGGATTATTCTGGAAACACCATATATTTT. The encoded protein is CASSAAEDYSGNTIYF.